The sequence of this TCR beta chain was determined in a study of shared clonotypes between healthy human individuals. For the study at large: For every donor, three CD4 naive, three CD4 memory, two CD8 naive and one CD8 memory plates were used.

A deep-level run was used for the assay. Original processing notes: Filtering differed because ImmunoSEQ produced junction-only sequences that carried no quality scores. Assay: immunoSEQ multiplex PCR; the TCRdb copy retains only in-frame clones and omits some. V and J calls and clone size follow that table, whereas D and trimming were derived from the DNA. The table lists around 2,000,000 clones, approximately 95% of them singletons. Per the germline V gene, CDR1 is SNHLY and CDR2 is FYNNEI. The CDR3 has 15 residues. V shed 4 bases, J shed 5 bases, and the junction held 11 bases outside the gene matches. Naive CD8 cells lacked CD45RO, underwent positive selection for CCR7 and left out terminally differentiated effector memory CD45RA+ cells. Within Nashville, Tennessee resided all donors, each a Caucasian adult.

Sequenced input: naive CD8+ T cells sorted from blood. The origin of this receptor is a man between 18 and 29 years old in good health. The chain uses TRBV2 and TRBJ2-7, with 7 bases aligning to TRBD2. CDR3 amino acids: CASSVSPAGPDEQYF. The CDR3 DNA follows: TGTGCCAGCAGTGTCAGCCCAGCGGGACCCGACGAGCAGTACTTC.